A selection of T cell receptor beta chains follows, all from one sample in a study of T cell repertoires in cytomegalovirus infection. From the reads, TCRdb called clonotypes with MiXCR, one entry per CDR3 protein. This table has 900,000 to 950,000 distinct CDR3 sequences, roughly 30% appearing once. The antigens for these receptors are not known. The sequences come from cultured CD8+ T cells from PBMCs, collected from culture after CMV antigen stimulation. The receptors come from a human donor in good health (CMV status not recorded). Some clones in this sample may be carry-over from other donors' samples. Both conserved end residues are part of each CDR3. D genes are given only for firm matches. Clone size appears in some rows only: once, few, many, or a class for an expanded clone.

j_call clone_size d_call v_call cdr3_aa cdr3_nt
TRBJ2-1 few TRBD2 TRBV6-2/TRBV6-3 CASSYWGGLAGEYNEQFF TGTGCCAGCAGTTACTGGGGGGGACTAGCGGGAGAGTACAATGAGCAGTTCTTC
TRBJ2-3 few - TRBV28 CASLPVGGLTYTDTQYF TGTGCCAGCCTACCAGTGGGGGGGCTAACCTACACAGATACGCAGTATTTT
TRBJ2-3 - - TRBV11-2 CASSLDLWEQGRADTQYF TGTGCCAGCAGCTTAGATCTTTGGGAACAGGGGAGGGCAGATACGCAGTATTTT
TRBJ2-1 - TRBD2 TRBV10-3 CAISESGTSGGFEQFF TGTGCCATCAGTGAGTCTGGGACTAGCGGGGGGTTTGAGCAGTTCTTC
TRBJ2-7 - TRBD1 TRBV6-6 CASSSLAGGYEQYF TGTGCCAGCAGTTCCTTGGCAGGGGGCTACGAGCAGTACTTC
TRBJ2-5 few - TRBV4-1 CASSQEHRRDYETQYF TGCGCCAGCAGCCAAGAACATCGCAGAGATTACGAGACCCAGTACTTC
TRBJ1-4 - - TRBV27 CASRREGLNEKLFF TGTGCCAGCAGACGGGAGGGGTTAAATGAAAAACTGTTTTTT
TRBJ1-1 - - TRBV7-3 CASSFLREANTEAFF TGTGCCAGCAGCTTTCTCAGGGAGGCGAACACTGAAGCTTTCTTT
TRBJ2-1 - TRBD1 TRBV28 CASSLSRGLKNEQFF TGTGCCAGCAGTTTGAGCAGGGGGCTGAAGAATGAGCAGTTCTTC
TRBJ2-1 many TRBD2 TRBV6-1 CASSSLAAYNEQFF TGTGCCAGCAGCTCCCTAGCGGCTTACAATGAGCAGTTCTTC
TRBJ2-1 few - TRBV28 CASSTSRAYNEQFF TGTGCCAGCAGTACCTCCAGGGCCTACAATGAGCAGTTCTTC
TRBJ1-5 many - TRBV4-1 CASSQSLRQPQHF TGCGCCAGCAGCCAGTCCTTACGCCAGCCCCAGCATTTT
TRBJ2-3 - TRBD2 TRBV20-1 CSARDERGPDTQYF TGCAGTGCTAGAGATGAGCGGGGTCCAGATACGCAGTATTTT
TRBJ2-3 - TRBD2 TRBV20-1 CSAIEYLLAGVSDTQYF TGCAGTGCCATAGAGTATTTGCTAGCGGGGGTTTCGGATACGCAGTATTTT
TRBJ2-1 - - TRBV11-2 CASSLDRTRPSSYNEQFF TGTGCCAGCAGCTTAGATCGGACACGACCGAGCTCCTACAATGAGCAGTTCTTC
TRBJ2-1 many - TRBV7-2 CASSFLPRLPDEQFF TGTGCCAGCAGCTTTTTGCCCAGGCTTCCAGATGAGCAGTTCTTC
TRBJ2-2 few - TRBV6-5 CASSYSVQGRQDTGELFF TGTGCCAGCAGTTACTCGGTACAGGGTCGGCAGGACACCGGGGAGCTGTTTTTT
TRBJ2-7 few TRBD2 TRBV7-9 CASSSGTSGGRSSYEQYF TGTGCCAGCAGCTCCGGGACTAGCGGGGGGAGAAGCTCCTACGAGCAGTACTTC
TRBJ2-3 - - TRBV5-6 CASSFFRDRRTDTQYF TGTGCCAGCAGTTTTTTCCGGGACCGACGCACAGATACGCAGTATTTT
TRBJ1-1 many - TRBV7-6 CASSLGGSPEAFF TGTGCCAGCAGCTTGGGGGGATCCCCTGAAGCTTTCTTT
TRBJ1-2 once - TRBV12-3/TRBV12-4 CASSFQIGGVNGYTF TGTGCCAGCAGTTTCCAGATAGGGGGGGTGAATGGCTACACCTTC
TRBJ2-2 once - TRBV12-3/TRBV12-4 CASNHPTITGELFF TGTGCCAGCAACCACCCAACTATTACCGGGGAGCTGTTTTTT
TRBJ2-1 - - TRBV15 CATAGEWVSYNEQFF TGTGCCACAGCCGGGGAGTGGGTCTCCTACAATGAGCAGTTCTTC
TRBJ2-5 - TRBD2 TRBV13 CASSSPLAGAEQETQYF TGTGCCAGCAGCAGCCCGCTAGCGGGGGCCGAACAAGAGACCCAGTACTTC
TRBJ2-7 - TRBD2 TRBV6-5 CASSWGLEETYEQYF TGTGCCAGCAGTTGGGGACTAGAAGAGACCTACGAGCAGTACTTC
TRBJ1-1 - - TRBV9 CASSVHPGTNTEAFF TGTGCCAGCAGCGTCCATCCGGGGACGAACACTGAAGCTTTCTTT
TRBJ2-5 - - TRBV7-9 CASSQQAKGLGETQYF TGTGCCAGCAGCCAACAGGCGAAAGGCCTTGGGGAGACCCAGTACTTC
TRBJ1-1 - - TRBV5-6 CASSHGSLNTEAFF TGTGCCAGCAGCCACGGATCCTTGAACACTGAAGCTTTCTTT
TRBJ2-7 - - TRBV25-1 CASSEYGGYEQYF TGTGCCAGCAGTGAATATGGGGGGTACGAGCAGTACTTC
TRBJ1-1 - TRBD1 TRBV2 CARGQGSAEAFF TGTGCCAGGGGACAGGGATCGGCTGAAGCTTTCTTT
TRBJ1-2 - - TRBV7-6 CASKGEGYGYTF TGTGCCAGCAAGGGGGAGGGTTATGGCTACACCTTC
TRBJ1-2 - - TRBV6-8 CASSPDAPRDYTF TGTGCCAGCAGTCCGGACGCCCCTCGAGACTACACCTTC
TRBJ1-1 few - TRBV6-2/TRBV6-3 CASSYFTPKNTEAFF TGTGCCAGCAGTTACTTTACCCCTAAGAACACTGAAGCTTTCTTT
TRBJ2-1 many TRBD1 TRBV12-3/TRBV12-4 CASFQAGQGYNEQFF TGTGCCAGCTTTCAAGCGGGACAGGGGTACAATGAGCAGTTCTTC
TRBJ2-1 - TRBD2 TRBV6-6 CASRTSGFSSYNEQFF TGTGCCAGCAGGACTAGCGGGTTCAGCTCCTACAATGAGCAGTTCTTC
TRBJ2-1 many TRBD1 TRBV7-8 CASSFFREGAKNEQFF TGTGCCAGCAGCTTCTTTCGTGAGGGGGCAAAAAATGAGCAGTTCTTC
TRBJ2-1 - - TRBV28 CASSLTETAYNEQFF TGTGCCAGCAGTTTAACCGAGACAGCCTACAATGAGCAGTTCTTC
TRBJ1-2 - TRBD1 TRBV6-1 CASSPLDRGFYGYTF TGTGCCAGCAGTCCCCTGGACAGGGGGTTCTATGGCTACACCTTC
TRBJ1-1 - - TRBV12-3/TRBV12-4 CASSSDPEESRGSTEAFF TGTGCCAGCAGTTCCGACCCGGAGGAATCCCGGGGGAGCACTGAAGCTTTCTTT
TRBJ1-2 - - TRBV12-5 CASGFGGNPNYGYTF TGTGCTAGTGGCTTCGGCGGTAACCCTAACTATGGCTACACCTTC
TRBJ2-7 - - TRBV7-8 CASTLMGGSYEQYF TGTGCCAGCACCCTCATGGGGGGCTCCTACGAGCAGTACTTC
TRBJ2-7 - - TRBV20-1 CSARDPTGYEQYF TGCAGTGCTAGAGATCCGACGGGGTACGAGCAGTACTTC
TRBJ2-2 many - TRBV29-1 CSVPGLANTGELFF TGCAGCGTCCCGGGACTCGCAAACACCGGGGAGCTGTTTTTT
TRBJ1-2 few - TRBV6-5 CASSSRGVVYGYTF TGTGCCAGCAGTTCCCGAGGGGTGGTCTATGGCTACACCTTC
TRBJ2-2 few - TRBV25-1 CASSVGRDNTGELFF TGTGCCAGCAGTGTAGGTCGAGATAACACCGGGGAGCTGTTTTTT
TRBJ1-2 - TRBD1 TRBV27 CASTGQGNNGYTF TGTGCCAGCACCGGACAGGGAAATAATGGCTACACCTTC
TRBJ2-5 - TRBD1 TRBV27 CASSSGQGRWETQYF TGTGCCAGCAGCTCCGGACAGGGGCGATGGGAGACCCAGTACTTC
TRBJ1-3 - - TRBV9 CASSDSTGAPGNTIYF TGTGCCAGCAGCGACTCCACGGGGGCGCCTGGAAACACCATATATTTT
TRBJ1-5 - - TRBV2 CASSGPWEGSNQPQHF TGTGCCAGCAGTGGACCGTGGGAAGGGAGCAATCAGCCCCAGCATTTT
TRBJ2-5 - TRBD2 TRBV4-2 CASSLAGGSGETQYF TGTGCCAGCAGCCTAGCGGGGGGCTCCGGGGAGACCCAGTACTTC
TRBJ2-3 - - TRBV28 CATLGGRADTQYF TGTGCCACCCTGGGGGGGCGAGCAGATACGCAGTATTTT
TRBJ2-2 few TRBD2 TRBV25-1 CASSEPGTSGAVFGELFF TGTGCCAGCAGTGAACCTGGGACTAGCGGGGCGGTATTCGGGGAGCTGTTTTTT